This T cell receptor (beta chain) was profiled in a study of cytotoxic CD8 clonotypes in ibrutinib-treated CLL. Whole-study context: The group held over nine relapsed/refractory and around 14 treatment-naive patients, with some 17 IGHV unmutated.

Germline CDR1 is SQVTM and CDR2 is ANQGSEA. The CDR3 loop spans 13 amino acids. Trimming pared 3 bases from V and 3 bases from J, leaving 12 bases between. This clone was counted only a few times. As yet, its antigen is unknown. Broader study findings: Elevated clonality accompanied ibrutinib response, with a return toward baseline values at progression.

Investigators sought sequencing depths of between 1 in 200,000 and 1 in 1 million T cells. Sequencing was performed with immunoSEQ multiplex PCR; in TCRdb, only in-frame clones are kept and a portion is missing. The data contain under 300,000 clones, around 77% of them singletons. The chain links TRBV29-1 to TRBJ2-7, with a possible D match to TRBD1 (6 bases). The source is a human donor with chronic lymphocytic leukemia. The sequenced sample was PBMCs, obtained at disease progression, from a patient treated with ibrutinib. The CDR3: CSVDCPDSYEQYF. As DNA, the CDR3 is TGCAGCGTTGATTGCCCGGACAGCTACGAGCAGTACTTC.